This T cell receptor (beta chain) stems from a study of PD-L1 blockade in urothelial cancer. The wider study: Median T cell yield per blood sample was 140,000 to 150,000 cells.

Findings and caveats of the study: Durable-benefit patients expanded tumor-associated blood clones more at 3 weeks.

V shed 3 bases and J shed 2 bases, with 15 bases lying between them. The CDR3 runs 16 residues. Per germline, CDR1 SGHAT and CDR2 FQDESV (reference sequence). Clones were sequenced by immunoSEQ multiplex PCR, and TCRdb holds only the in-frame ones, with some missing. Among 90,000 to 130,000 clones, about 91% were seen once, and the ten largest hold less than 4.5%. Of note for this clone: Its antigen is undetermined.

Time point given: peripheral blood 6 weeks after treatment start. The chain employs TRBV11-1 and TRBJ2-3; no clear D gene. Material: PBMCs, obtained around atezolizumab (anti-PD-L1) treatment. This sequence originates from a man aged 60 to 75 with urothelial cancer. CDR3 bases: TGTGCCAGCAGCTTGAGTCTGCCAGGATCCACAGATACGCAGTATTTT. Protein product: CASSLSLPGSTDTQYF.